The clone carrying this T cell receptor beta chain has a count of ten or more. Its antigen remains unknown. This entry is derived from a study of T cells in Graves' hyperthyroidism and ophthalmopathy. Amplified TCR beta CDR3 regions derived from RNA transcripts. HTBI primers drove first-round RT-PCR of the TCR CDR3. TCRdb itself ran the multiplex PCR reads through MiXCR, one entry per CDR3 protein. The table shows fewer than 750,000 distinct CDR3 sequences, with around 42% occurring only once. Trimming cost V 3 bases and J 2 bases; bases outside gene matches: 4. The CDR3 consists of 15 residues. Whole-study findings and limits: Ophthalmopathy and stable hyperthyroidism were separated by a 13 V-J model. Most clonotypes that expanded in the thyroid above 0.001 also showed up in blood.

The sample comprised peripheral blood or thyroid tissue (not recorded which). This sequence joins TRBV12-3 or TRBV12-4 and TRBJ2-7; 10 bases match TRBD1. The receptor's source is a woman between 18 and 29 years old with Graves' hyperthyroidism. Here the CDR3 DNA reads TGTGCCAGCAGTTTCGACAGGGGGCTACCCTACGAGCAGTACTTC. It translates to CASSFDRGLPYEQYF.